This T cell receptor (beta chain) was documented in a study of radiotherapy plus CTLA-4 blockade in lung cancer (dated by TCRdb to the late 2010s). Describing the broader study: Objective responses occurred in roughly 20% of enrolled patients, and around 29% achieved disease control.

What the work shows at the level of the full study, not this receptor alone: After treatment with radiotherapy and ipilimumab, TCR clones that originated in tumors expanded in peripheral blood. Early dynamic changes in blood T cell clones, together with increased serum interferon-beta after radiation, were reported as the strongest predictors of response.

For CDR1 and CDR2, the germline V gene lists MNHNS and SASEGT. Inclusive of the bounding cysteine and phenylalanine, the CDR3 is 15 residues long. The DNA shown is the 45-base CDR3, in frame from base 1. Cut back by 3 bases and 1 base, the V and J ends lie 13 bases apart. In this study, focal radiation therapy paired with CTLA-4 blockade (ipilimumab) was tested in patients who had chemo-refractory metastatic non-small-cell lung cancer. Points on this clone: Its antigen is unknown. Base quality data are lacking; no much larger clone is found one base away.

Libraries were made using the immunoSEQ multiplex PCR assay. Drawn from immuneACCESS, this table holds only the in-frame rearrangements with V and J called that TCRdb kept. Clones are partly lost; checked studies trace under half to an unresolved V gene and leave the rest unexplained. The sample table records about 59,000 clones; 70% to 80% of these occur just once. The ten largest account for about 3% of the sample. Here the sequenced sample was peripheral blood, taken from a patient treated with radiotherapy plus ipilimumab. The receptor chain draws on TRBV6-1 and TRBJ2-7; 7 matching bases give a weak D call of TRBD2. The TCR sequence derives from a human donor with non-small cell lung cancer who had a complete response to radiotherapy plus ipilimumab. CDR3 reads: CASSDVGGGSYEQYF. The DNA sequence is TGTGCCAGCAGTGATGTAGGGGGAGGGTCCTACGAGCAGTACTTC.